Included here is one TCR beta chain sequence, with context. The sample is drawn from a study of blood T cell repertoires in COVID-19. Across the whole study: The samples span acute and convalescent COVID-19 from the United States, Italy and Spain. The analysed material was cDNA or gDNA that came from T cells, B-cell-depleted T cells, or PBMCs.

Original processing notes: Cell counts per sample came from amplifying reference gene primers. TCRdb's copy holds only in-frame clones and misses some; the assay was immunoSEQ multiplex PCR. The V and J calls and clone size were taken over from that table, and D and trimming were inferred from the DNA. The sample contains approximately 240,000 clones, over 75% of which appear only once. This receptor was taken from a woman aged 40 to 50 who had recovered from COVID-19. The source material was peripheral blood.

The CDR3 reads CASSFRTSGSYEQYF. CDR3 bases: TGTGCCAGCAGCTTCAGGACTAGCGGGAGTTACGAGCAGTACTTC. The J gene is TRBJ2-7, the V gene TRBV13; 13 bases map to TRBD2. Germline V gene sequence: CDR1 PRHDT, CDR2 FYEKMQ (reference sequence). The junction had 3 bases not matched to a gene; V was cut back by 3 bases and J by 4 bases. This CDR3 comprises 15 residues.